The rows below give T cell receptor beta chains drawn from one sample of a study of a mutant IDH1 vaccine in newly diagnosed glioma. TCRdb's table, derived via immunoSEQ multiplex PCR, lists solely in-frame clones and lacks some. The sample contains 75,000 to 85,000 clones, over 75% of which appear only once. These receptors are not linked to any known antigen. The sequencing used PBMCs, collected from a glioma patient whose treatment included an IDH1 peptide vaccine. The receptors come from a woman aged 50 to 60 with glioma. Both conserved end residues are part of each CDR3. Each record gives: V gene, J gene, D gene, CDR3 protein. A D gene is named only where the DNA matches it firmly.

v_call: TRBV4-2; j_call: TRBJ1-1; d_call: .; cdr3_aa: CASSPNWGGSDTEAFF
v_call: TRBV19; j_call: TRBJ2-4; d_call: .; cdr3_aa: CASSIPGTSKNIQYF
v_call: TRBV5-1; j_call: TRBJ1-1; d_call: .; cdr3_aa: CASSLDPGKDTEAFF
v_call: TRBV5-1; j_call: TRBJ2-1; d_call: .; cdr3_aa: CASSLITGSGTYNEQFF
v_call: TRBV7-8; j_call: TRBJ2-3; d_call: TRBD2; cdr3_aa: CASSFSGRTDTQYF
v_call: TRBV30; j_call: TRBJ2-7; d_call: .; cdr3_aa: CAWSGVGLEQYF
v_call: TRBV20-1; j_call: TRBJ1-1; d_call: .; cdr3_aa: CSARGGTEAFF
v_call: TRBV15; j_call: TRBJ2-4; d_call: TRBD1; cdr3_aa: CATSTGGRGKNIQYF
v_call: TRBV7-9; j_call: TRBJ2-5; d_call: TRBD2; cdr3_aa: CASSLYSGGEETQYF
v_call: TRBV28; j_call: TRBJ2-1; d_call: TRBD2; cdr3_aa: CASSLYGLAGKNEQFF
v_call: TRBV5-1; j_call: TRBJ1-4; d_call: .; cdr3_aa: CASSLDSTNEKLFF
v_call: TRBV2; j_call: TRBJ2-7; d_call: TRBD1; cdr3_aa: CASSPGQGATYEQYF
v_call: TRBV7-6; j_call: TRBJ1-5; d_call: TRBD1; cdr3_aa: CASSLAWDRGGQPQHF
v_call: TRBV6-5; j_call: TRBJ1-5; d_call: TRBD1; cdr3_aa: CASSPGQGAPQHF
v_call: TRBV6-5; j_call: TRBJ2-3; d_call: .; cdr3_aa: CASSYLPIRSTDTQYF
v_call: TRBV9; j_call: TRBJ2-7; d_call: .; cdr3_aa: CAIPLVQDYEQYF
v_call: TRBV5-1; j_call: TRBJ2-5; d_call: TRBD1; cdr3_aa: CASSLGGTEETQYF
v_call: TRBV5-1; j_call: TRBJ2-7; d_call: TRBD1; cdr3_aa: CASSPLPAQGVNEQYF
v_call: TRBV5-1; j_call: TRBJ2-7; d_call: .; cdr3_aa: CASSLDRIYEQYF
v_call: TRBV7-9; j_call: TRBJ2-7; d_call: TRBD1; cdr3_aa: CASSLLGQGAHEQYF
v_call: TRBV6-6; j_call: TRBJ2-6; d_call: .; cdr3_aa: CASSYSGANVLTF
v_call: TRBV6-6; j_call: TRBJ2-5; d_call: TRBD2; cdr3_aa: CASSISRGREETQYF
v_call: TRBV9; j_call: TRBJ2-1; d_call: TRBD2; cdr3_aa: CASSVWAGDNEQFF
v_call: TRBV28; j_call: TRBJ2-7; d_call: TRBD1; cdr3_aa: CASSLSGTGGYEQYF
v_call: TRBV28; j_call: TRBJ2-2; d_call: .; cdr3_aa: CASSRDRLGTGELFF
v_call: TRBV27; j_call: TRBJ1-2; d_call: TRBD1; cdr3_aa: CASSPRQGKSNYGYTF
v_call: TRBV29-1; j_call: TRBJ1-2; d_call: TRBD1; cdr3_aa: CSVEALDRGYGYTF
v_call: TRBV6-6; j_call: TRBJ1-5; d_call: TRBD1; cdr3_aa: CASSPDREQPQHF
v_call: TRBV28; j_call: TRBJ1-5; d_call: .; cdr3_aa: CASSLGVPGNQPQHF
v_call: TRBV19; j_call: TRBJ1-4; d_call: .; cdr3_aa: CASSMERREKLFF
v_call: TRBV19; j_call: TRBJ1-2; d_call: .; cdr3_aa: CASRPGTMFAGYTF
v_call: TRBV28; j_call: TRBJ2-7; d_call: .; cdr3_aa: CASSLQGLTYEQYF
v_call: TRBV9; j_call: TRBJ1-1; d_call: .; cdr3_aa: CASSVGPGFFTEAFF
v_call: TRBV19; j_call: TRBJ2-2; d_call: .; cdr3_aa: CASMGTLAGTGELFF
v_call: TRBV11-1; j_call: TRBJ2-1; d_call: .; cdr3_aa: CASSPRLGGGTYNEQFF
v_call: TRBV27; j_call: TRBJ1-5; d_call: TRBD1; cdr3_aa: CASSWTGGQPQHF
v_call: TRBV6-4; j_call: TRBJ1-1; d_call: .; cdr3_aa: CASRRGESDTEAFF
v_call: TRBV28; j_call: TRBJ1-5; d_call: TRBD1; cdr3_aa: CASSWTGYGNQPQHF
v_call: TRBV18; j_call: TRBJ2-7; d_call: .; cdr3_aa: CASSPGTDRYEQYF
v_call: TRBV9; j_call: TRBJ1-1; d_call: .; cdr3_aa: CASSDGTANTEAFF
v_call: TRBV10-1; j_call: TRBJ2-7; d_call: .; cdr3_aa: CASSDTGNYEQYF
v_call: TRBV9; j_call: TRBJ2-5; d_call: .; cdr3_aa: CASSVGNSPETQYF
v_call: TRBV11-2; j_call: TRBJ1-1; d_call: TRBD1; cdr3_aa: CASSLRRDRGDTEAFF
v_call: TRBV9; j_call: TRBJ2-3; d_call: .; cdr3_aa: CASSATGITDTQYF
v_call: TRBV25-1; j_call: TRBJ1-1; d_call: TRBD1; cdr3_aa: CTSSAATGVATEAFF
v_call: TRBV6-1; j_call: TRBJ2-1; d_call: .; cdr3_aa: CASSRGIYNEQFF
v_call: TRBV6-1; j_call: TRBJ1-3; d_call: TRBD1; cdr3_aa: CASSPRDSRGNTIYF
v_call: TRBV28; j_call: TRBJ1-5; d_call: .; cdr3_aa: CASSLGFNQPQHF
v_call: TRBV7-9; j_call: TRBJ1-1; d_call: TRBD1; cdr3_aa: CASSLDRGTEAFF